Presented here are 18 T cell receptor beta chains from one specimen sequenced in a study of blood T cell repertoires in COVID-19. TCRdb's copy holds only in-frame clones and misses some; the assay was immunoSEQ multiplex PCR. The sample holds about 120,000 clones, approximately 86% seen once. The sample consisted of peripheral blood. These receptors came from an older woman with COVID-19, enrolled during active disease.

J is TRBJ1-4 and V is TRBV28, with D unclear. CDR3 size: 12 residues. V shed 4 bases and J shed 8 bases, with 8 bases lying between them. Germline V lookup: CDR1 MDHEN, CDR2 SYDVKM. The CDR3 spells CASSSEGEKLFF. CDR3 DNA sequence: TGTGCCAGCAGTTCGGAGGGAGAAAAACTGTTTTTT.

CDR3 bases: TGTGCCAGCAGCTTAAGGACTAGCGGACAAGAGACCCAGTACTTC. Translating it yields CASSLRTSGQETQYF. This rearrangement joins TRBV7-2 to TRBJ2-5, with 10 bases that match TRBD2. Germline assignment: CDR1 SGHTA and CDR2 FQGNSA. V lost 2 bases to trimming and J lost 2 bases; unmatched junction nucleotides: 2. The CDR3 totals 15 residues.

The chain carries TRBV30 and TRBJ1-3; D is perhaps TRBD1 (5 bases). CDR1 and CDR2 from the germline V gene are GTSNPN and SVGIG (reference sequence). V lost 2 bases and J 0 bases, leaving 14 bases between the germline ends. CDR3 length: 16 residues. DNA for the CDR3: TGTGCCTGGAGTCCAATTACAGGCCTCTCTGGAAACACCATATATTTT. The encoded protein is CAWSPITGLSGNTIYF.

This clone turned up a few times. The rearrangement uses TRBV5-1 and TRBJ2-3; D might be TRBD1 (5 bases). CDR3 length: 15 residues. In germline, CDR1 is SGHRS, CDR2 YFSETQ. Trimming removed 2 bases from V and 4 bases from J, with 14 bases in between. The CDR3 DNA is TGCGCCAGCAGCTTAGGGCAGGGTAGTCCAGATACGCAGTATTTT. Translated: CASSLGQGSPDTQYF.

Here the CDR3 DNA reads TGTGCCAGCAGCTTAGGCCGCGGGGGAACGAATGAGCAGTTCTTC. Residues: CASSLGRGGTNEQFF. This chain uses TRBV11-3 with TRBJ2-1, with 7 nucleotides matching TRBD2. The CDR3 consists of 15 residues. From germline, CDR1 is SGHNT and CDR2 YENEEA. The junction had 7 bases not matched to a gene; V was cut back by 1 base and J by 7 bases.

The chain combines TRBV2 with TRBJ1-4, with D possibly TRBD1 on 5 matching bases. Germline CDR1 and CDR2: SNHLY and FYNNEI. This CDR3 has 13 amino acids. V was pared by 7 bases and J by 8 bases, with 14 bases between. The CDR3 reads CASTGLTREKLFF. In nucleotides, the CDR3 is TGTGCCAGCACAGGGCTTACGCGCGAAAAACTGTTTTTT.

V usage is TRBV28 and J usage is TRBJ1-2; 9 bases match TRBD1. Germline lookup yields CDR1 MDHEN and CDR2 SYDVKM. This CDR3 spans 13 amino acids. The V and J ends lost 5 bases and 7 bases, in that order; junction bases with no gene match: 5. The CDR3 nucleotides read TGTGCCAGCAGTGGAACAGGGGGCCGTGGCTACACCTTC. Its protein is CASSGTGGRGYTF.

The J gene is TRBJ2-1, the V gene TRBV25-1, with D possibly TRBD2 on 5 matching bases. Trimming took off 3 bases at V and 0 bases at J, with 9 bases between the two ends. CDR1 and CDR2 (germline): MGHDK, SYGVNS. CDR3 length equals 15 residues. CDR3 sequence reads: CASSERVSSYNEQFF. In DNA, the CDR3 is TGTGCCAGCAGTGAGAGGGTGAGCTCCTACAATGAGCAGTTCTTC.

This chain connects TRBV9 to TRBJ1-3; the D gene is possibly TRBD1 (6 bases). The V gene's germline CDR1 is SGDLS and CDR2 YYNGEE. V lost 4 bases to trimming and J lost 0 bases, with 11 bases between them. The CDR3 consists of 15 residues. The CDR3 DNA reads TGTGCCAGCAGCCAAAAGGGGGACTCTGGAAACACCATATATTTT. It encodes CASSQKGDSGNTIYF.

This clone came up once. CDR3 amino acids: CASSYTGDGWETQYF. The DNA of the CDR3 is TGCGCCAGCAGCTATACAGGGGATGGATGGGAGACCCAGTACTTC. The gene calls are TRBV5-1 and TRBJ2-5; 7 bases line up with TRBD1. The V and J ends lost 3 bases and 5 bases, in that order; junction bases with no gene match: 10. CDR3 length equals 15 residues. The germline V gene has CDR1 SGHRS and CDR2 YFSETQ.

This rearrangement joins TRBV6-5 to TRBJ1-2; the match to TRBD1 covers 8 bases. The CDR3 loop spans 13 amino acids. The V segment lost 6 bases and the J segment 6 bases; nucleotides outside the gene matches: 6. CDR1 is MNHEY and CDR2 is SVGAGI in the germline V gene. The CDR3 nucleotides read TGTGCCAGCAGGATGGACAGGGTGGATGGCTACACCTTC. As protein: CASRMDRVDGYTF.

The chain is built from TRBV3-1 (or the pseudogene TRBV3-2) and TRBJ1-3; 9 bases line up with TRBD1. V shed 5 bases, J shed 6 bases, and the junction held 5 bases outside the gene matches. Germline CDR1 LGHDT, CDR2 YNNKEL (reference sequence). This CDR3 has 14 amino acids. The CDR3 coding sequence is TGTGCCAGCAGCGTGGGGACAGGGATAAACACCATATATTTT. Residues: CASSVGTGINTIYF.

The chain combines TRBV3-1 (or the pseudogene TRBV3-2) with TRBJ1-6, with TRBD1 identical over 7 bases. The CDR3 has 18 amino acids. CDR1 LGHDT and CDR2 YNNKEL come from the germline V gene (reference sequence). J lost 10 bases, V lost 0 bases, and 15 bases had no gene match. The CDR3, as DNA: TGTGCCAGCAGCCAAGATGGGGGTAGACAGGGTCGGAGGTCACCCCTCCACTTT. Encoded protein: CASSQDGGRQGRRSPLHF.

The CDR3 spells CASRPYRGQLNNSPLHF. The CDR3 bases are TGTGCCAGCAGGCCCTACAGGGGGCAACTCAATAATTCACCCCTCCACTTT. The rearrangement links TRBV28 to TRBJ1-6; TRBD1 matches at 9 bases. The CDR3 extends over 17 amino acids. The V segment lost 6 bases and the J segment 5 bases; nucleotides outside the gene matches: 11. Germline V CDR1 and CDR2: MDHEN, SYDVKM. The entire variable domain, with the rest obtained from reference TRBV28 and TRBJ1-6, is as follows: DVKVTQSSRYLVKRTGEKVFLECVQDMDHENMFWYRQDPGLGLRLIYFSYDVKMKEKGDIPEGYSVSREKKERFSLILESASTNQTSMYLCASRPYRGQLNNSPLHFGNGTRLTVT.

The chain has TRBV6-4 and TRBJ1-2; D remains unclear. Looked up from germline, CDR1 is MRHNA and CDR2 is SNTAGT. The V gene lost 3 bases and the J gene lost 5 bases, with 10 bases spanning the gap. This CDR3 comprises 13 residues. The CDR3: CASSESGVYGYTF. Here the CDR3 DNA reads TGTGCCAGCAGTGAGTCCGGGGTTTATGGCTACACCTTC.

The chain recombines TRBV7-3 with TRBJ2-1, with D possibly matching TRBD1 (5 bases). The CDR3 contains 15 residues. Trimming removed 5 bases at V and 0 bases at J, with 11 bases between. Germline assignment: CDR1 SGHTA and CDR2 FQGTGA. In nucleotides, the CDR3 is TGTGCCAGCAGCCGAGCCAGGGCCTCCTACAATGAGCAGTTCTTC. This encodes CASSRARASYNEQFF.

The V and J genes are TRBV18 and TRBJ1-3, with a tentative D call TRBD1 (5 bases). Germline V gives CDR1 KGHSH, CDR2 LQKENI. V lost 4 bases and J lost 4, with 14 bases in between. This CDR3 has 15 residues. CDR3 region: CASSLGGKAGNTIYF. CDR3 coding DNA: TGTGCCAGCTCACTCGGGGGAAAGGCGGGAAACACCATATATTTT.

This clone was detected only once. This sequence joins TRBV6-1 and TRBJ2-6; TRBD1 is a possible D gene (5 bases). The CDR3 covers 15 residues. The V and J ends lost 2 bases and 2 bases respectively, with 7 bases between them. From germline, CDR1 is MNHNS and CDR2 SASEGT. The CDR3 region has the DNA TGTGCCAGCAGTGAAAAGACAGCTGGGGCCAACGTCCTGACTTTC. Encoded protein: CASSEKTAGANVLTF.